This T cell receptor (beta chain) was obtained from a study of CD8 T cells in Susac syndrome. This clonotype was detected once. Its specificity is not known. Study results and caveats: It was acknowledged by the study that relatively few individuals were included in its TCR sequencing and HLA analysis.

Random hexamers served to reverse transcribe roughly 0.5 to 1 ug RNA. A multiplex approach, immunoSEQ multiplex PCR, amplified TCR beta CDR3 across 54 Vbeta and 13 Jbeta. TCRdb independently ran MiXCR on the immunoSEQ multiplex PCR reads; one entry per CDR3 protein. The top ten hold roughly 0.39% of the sample, which has tens of thousands of distinct CDR3 sequences, 85% to 95% seen once. Material for sequencing was CD8+ T cells from PBMCs. This TCR was recovered from a human donor with multiple sclerosis.

The DNA of the CDR3 is TGTGCCAGTAGTCCGCGACTAGCGGGGGGTCTCCCTTCGCAGTATTTT. This translates into CASSPRLAGGLPSQYF. The chain carries TRBV19 and TRBJ2-3; 13 nucleotides align to TRBD2. J lost 10 bases, V lost 5 bases, and 12 bases had no gene match. Looked up from germline, CDR1 is LNHDA and CDR2 is SQIVND (reference sequence). CDR3 length: 16 amino acids. The complete variable domain, with remaining parts taken from reference TRBV19 and TRBJ2-3, reads DGGITQSPKYLFRKEGQNVTLSCEQNLNHDAMYWYRQDPGQGLRLIYYSQIVNDFQKGDIAEGYSVSREKKESFPLTVTSAQKNPTAFYLCASSPRLAGGLPSQYFGPGTRLTVL.